This T cell receptor (beta chain) stems from a study of blood T cell repertoires in COVID-19. Across the study: Sources were T cells, B-cell-depleted T cells, or PBMCs; the material itself was cDNA or gDNA.

Trimming stripped 7 bases from V and 0 bases from J, with 14 bases between. Germline CDR1 SGHVS, CDR2 FQNEAQ. This CDR3 region has 15 residues. Clones were sequenced by immunoSEQ multiplex PCR, and TCRdb holds only the in-frame ones, with some missing. The sample holds roughly 150,000 clones, more than 85% seen once. This chain connects TRBV7-8 to TRBJ2-3, with a possible D match to TRBD1 (6 bases). This receptor was obtained from a human donor in a cohort sampled during active COVID-19. Specimen: peripheral blood. DNA for the CDR3: TGTGCCAGCACCGATCGAGGACAGAGCACAGATACGCAGTATTTT. It yields the protein CASTDRGQSTDTQYF.